These T cell receptor beta chains were read from a single sample in a study of blood T cell repertoires in COVID-19. Measured with immunoSEQ multiplex PCR; TCRdb has only the in-frame clones, and not every one. The profile shows about 290,000 clones, around 89% of them singletons. Source material: peripheral blood. All receptors derive from a man aged 40-49 years with acute or convalescent COVID-19. CDR3s leave out the opening cysteine and the closing phenylalanine or tryptophan. A D gene is named only where the DNA matches it firmly.

V gene: TRBV15; D gene: TRBD1; J gene: TRBJ2-7; CDR3 protein: ATSREIEWGQGNSYEQY
V gene: TRBV19; D gene: -; J gene: TRBJ1-1; CDR3 protein: ASSIEDWDTEAF
V gene: TRBV18; D gene: -; J gene: TRBJ1-1; CDR3 protein: ASSPSEAPVFLTEAF
V gene: TRBV12-5; D gene: TRBD1; J gene: TRBJ1-5; CDR3 protein: ASGPGTVGNQPQH
V gene: TRBV21-1; D gene: -; J gene: TRBJ1-2; CDR3 protein: ASEGVGSPNYGYT
V gene: TRBV27; D gene: -; J gene: TRBJ2-7; CDR3 protein: ASQGTSFSYEQY
V gene: TRBV5-8; D gene: -; J gene: TRBJ1-2; CDR3 protein: ASSPLGGIYGYT
V gene: TRBV4-2; D gene: TRBD1; J gene: TRBJ1-2; CDR3 protein: ASSRGQGGYGYT
V gene: TRBV24-1; D gene: TRBD1; J gene: TRBJ1-2; CDR3 protein: ATSDFQGGDRDGYT
V gene: TRBV19; D gene: TRBD1; J gene: TRBJ1-4; CDR3 protein: ASSATGAANEKLF
V gene: TRBV7-2; D gene: TRBD2; J gene: TRBJ2-1; CDR3 protein: ASSQSSGGFHEQF
V gene: TRBV4-1; D gene: TRBD2; J gene: TRBJ2-4; CDR3 protein: ASSQEGTSGGANIQY
V gene: TRBV5-1; D gene: TRBD1; J gene: TRBJ1-1; CDR3 protein: ASSKTGGTEAF
V gene: TRBV19; D gene: TRBD1; J gene: TRBJ2-1; CDR3 protein: ASSIVQGRNEQF
V gene: TRBV2; D gene: TRBD1; J gene: TRBJ2-7; CDR3 protein: ASSEQGVAYEQY
V gene: TRBV6-5; D gene: TRBD2; J gene: TRBJ2-2; CDR3 protein: ASTSGGSNTGELF
V gene: TRBV19; D gene: -; J gene: TRBJ1-4; CDR3 protein: ASTPSEDGEKLF
V gene: TRBV3-1/TRBV3-2; D gene: -; J gene: TRBJ1-6; CDR3 protein: ASSQVRSYNSPLH
V gene: TRBV30; D gene: -; J gene: TRBJ1-1; CDR3 protein: AWSQMANTEAF
V gene: TRBV7-3; D gene: -; J gene: TRBJ2-2; CDR3 protein: ASSFPQGPLGVGELF
V gene: TRBV6-5; D gene: TRBD1; J gene: TRBJ1-1; CDR3 protein: ASSPLTGAGTEAF
V gene: TRBV3-1/TRBV3-2; D gene: -; J gene: TRBJ1-3; CDR3 protein: ASRRQGSGNTIY
V gene: TRBV27; D gene: -; J gene: TRBJ1-1; CDR3 protein: ASSLLTSRGWNTEAF
V gene: TRBV6-1; D gene: -; J gene: TRBJ1-2; CDR3 protein: ASSESGPGEGYT
V gene: TRBV5-1; D gene: TRBD1; J gene: TRBJ1-2; CDR3 protein: ASSGRPGGADYGYT
V gene: TRBV19; D gene: TRBD2; J gene: TRBJ2-1; CDR3 protein: ASSNPPIAGAAWEQF
V gene: TRBV9; D gene: TRBD1; J gene: TRBJ2-3; CDR3 protein: ASGQVLTDTQY
V gene: TRBV7-8; D gene: TRBD2; J gene: TRBJ2-7; CDR3 protein: ASSPLAALAEQY
V gene: TRBV12-3/TRBV12-4; D gene: -; J gene: TRBJ1-2; CDR3 protein: ASSVTFYGYT
V gene: TRBV5-1; D gene: -; J gene: TRBJ2-2; CDR3 protein: ASGQGGRAGELF
V gene: TRBV27; D gene: -; J gene: TRBJ1-2; CDR3 protein: ASSFGPNYGYT
V gene: TRBV9; D gene: -; J gene: TRBJ2-1; CDR3 protein: ASSVPSYNEQF